A selection of T cell receptor beta chains follows, all from one sample in a study of T cell responses to AZD1222 COVID-19 vaccine. TCRdb keeps only in-frame clones here, not all; method: immunoSEQ multiplex PCR. The repertoire includes around 50,000 clones, more than 75% of them detected once, and over 15% sits in the top ten. This sample comprised peripheral blood, obtained on day 0 of AZD1222 vaccination. All receptors come from an adult in good health. The CDR3 runs from the conserved cysteine through the conserved F or W. A D gene is named only where the DNA matches it firmly. Size is omitted from some rows. Given values are once, few, many or a class for expanded clones.

. | TRBJ1-1 | TRBV2 | . | CASRVNTEAFF | TGTGCCAGCAGGGTGAACACTGAAGCTTTCTTT
. | TRBJ2-1 | TRBV9 | . | CASSVDGANYNEQFF | TGTGCCAGCAGCGTAGACGGGGCAAACTACAATGAGCAGTTCTTC
. | TRBJ2-1 | TRBV21-1 | . | CASSKGRSQGNEQFF | TGTGCCAGCAGCAAAGGGAGGTCGCAGGGGAATGAGCAGTTCTTC
. | TRBJ2-1 | TRBV6-2/TRBV6-3 | . | CASSYGLNEQFF | TGTGCCAGCAGTTACGGACTAAATGAGCAGTTCTTC
. | TRBJ2-1 | TRBV27 | . | CASSLSVNNEQFF | TGTGCCAGCAGTTTATCGGTTAACAATGAGCAGTTCTTC
. | TRBJ2-1 | TRBV5-4 | TRBD2 | CASSLILAGSNEQFF | TGTGCCAGCAGCTTGATTCTAGCGGGAAGCAATGAGCAGTTCTTC
. | TRBJ2-7 | TRBV6-5 | TRBD1 | CASHRNRDRGHEQYF | TGTGCCAGCCACCGCAACCGGGACAGGGGGCACGAGCAGTACTTC
. | TRBJ1-2 | TRBV6-1 | TRBD1 | CASSEPVTGDYGYTF | TGTGCCAGCAGTGAACCGGTCACAGGGGACTATGGCTACACCTTC
. | TRBJ2-7 | TRBV23-1 | . | CARGEDEQYF | TGCGCCAGGGGGGAAGACGAGCAGTACTTC
. | TRBJ1-2 | TRBV19 | TRBD1 | CASMEGTVKGYTF | TGTGCCAGTATGGAGGGGACAGTTAAGGGCTACACCTTC
. | TRBJ2-1 | TRBV5-1 | . | CASSLFDHHPSNEQFF | TGCGCCAGCAGCTTGTTTGACCACCATCCTTCCAATGAGCAGTTCTTC
. | TRBJ1-2 | TRBV12-3/TRBV12-4 | . | CASSLVGGYTF | TGTGCCAGCAGTTTAGTAGGGGGCTACACCTTC
. | TRBJ2-7 | TRBV9 | TRBD2 | CASSVSLAGVAEQYF | TGTGCCAGCAGCGTTAGTCTAGCGGGAGTGGCCGAGCAGTACTTC
. | TRBJ1-5 | TRBV4-3 | TRBD1 | CASSQDTGVSGQPQHF | TGCGCCAGCAGCCAAGATACAGGGGTTTCGGGTCAGCCCCAGCATTTT
. | TRBJ2-1 | TRBV28 | . | CASSPAEFNEQFF | TGTGCCAGCAGCCCCGCAGAATTCAATGAGCAGTTCTTC
. | TRBJ2-2 | TRBV12-3/TRBV12-4 | . | CASSLGYTGELFF | TGTGCCAGCAGTTTAGGCTACACCGGGGAGCTGTTTTTT
. | TRBJ1-5 | TRBV5-8 | TRBD1 | CASSLQGDTDQPQHF | TGTGCCAGCAGCTTACAGGGGGATACCGATCAGCCCCAGCATTTT
. | TRBJ2-7 | TRBV14 | . | CASSQAHSDFAYEQYF | TGTGCCAGCAGCCAAGCTCACTCCGACTTTGCCTACGAGCAGTACTTC
. | TRBJ1-1 | TRBV2 | . | CASRDSHLTEAFF | TGTGCCAGCAGGGACAGCCACCTCACTGAAGCTTTCTTT
. | TRBJ1-1 | TRBV12-3/TRBV12-4 | . | CASSLGRNTEAFF | TGTGCCAGCAGTTTGGGGAGGAACACTGAAGCTTTCTTT
. | TRBJ1-1 | TRBV10-3 | . | CAISESGRANTEAFF | TGTGCCATCAGTGAGTCTGGCAGGGCAAACACTGAAGCTTTCTTT
. | TRBJ1-1 | TRBV7-2 | . | CASSLRPERTEAFF | TGTGCCAGCAGCCTCCGACCAGAGCGCACTGAAGCTTTCTTT
. | TRBJ1-5 | TRBV30 | . | CAWSLTGPVWPQHF | TGTGCCTGGAGCTTGACAGGCCCGGTGTGGCCCCAGCATTTT
. | TRBJ2-7 | TRBV29-1 | . | CSVVGDLWGVGSYEQYF | TGCAGCGTCGTGGGTGACCTCTGGGGGGTTGGGTCCTACGAGCAGTACTTC
. | TRBJ1-6 | TRBV30 | . | CAWYPSARAASPLHF | TGTGCCTGGTATCCATCGGCCAGGGCGGCTTCACCCCTCCACTTT
. | TRBJ2-3 | TRBV6-5 | . | CASRGLGSSTDTQYF | TGTGCCAGCAGGGGCCTAGGGAGCAGCACAGATACGCAGTATTTT
. | TRBJ2-5 | TRBV19 | . | CASSIGTGQETQYF | TGTGCCAGTAGTATTGGAACAGGACAAGAGACCCAGTACTTC
few | TRBJ1-1 | TRBV15 | . | CATRTGLLGTEAFF | TGTGCCACCAGGACGGGATTATTGGGAACTGAAGCTTTCTTT
. | TRBJ1-1 | TRBV19 | . | CASSSGANTEAFF | TGTGCCAGTAGTTCTGGGGCGAACACTGAAGCTTTCTTT
. | TRBJ2-2 | TRBV5-4 | . | CASSLALGNTGELFF | TGTGCCAGCAGCTTGGCCCTCGGAAACACCGGGGAGCTGTTTTTT
. | TRBJ2-6 | TRBV28 | . | CASITGSSGANVLTF | TGTGCCAGCATAACAGGGAGCTCTGGGGCCAACGTCCTGACTTTC
. | TRBJ2-2 | TRBV6-2/TRBV6-3 | TRBD2 | CASSLSGTDTGELFF | TGTGCCAGCAGTTTGAGCGGGACGGACACCGGGGAGCTGTTTTTT
. | TRBJ2-7 | TRBV11-2 | TRBD2 | CASSSGLAGLTKDEQYF | TGTGCCAGCAGCTCAGGACTAGCGGGACTCACTAAGGACGAGCAGTACTTC
once | TRBJ1-1 | TRBV19 | . | CASSMPYMNTEAFF | TGTGCCAGTAGTATGCCATATATGAACACTGAAGCTTTCTTT
. | TRBJ2-7 | TRBV6-5 | TRBD2 | CASSYLAGEQYF | TGTGCCAGCAGTTACTTAGCGGGCGAGCAGTACTTC
once | TRBJ2-2 | TRBV2 | . | CASNIRGPDTGELFF | TGTGCCAGCAACATCAGGGGCCCCGACACCGGGGAGCTGTTTTTT
. | TRBJ1-2 | TRBV6-5 | TRBD1 | CASSYPRGRGYTF | TGTGCCAGCAGTTATCCCAGGGGGAGAGGCTACACCTTC
. | TRBJ1-5 | TRBV7-9 | . | CASSHYRVGINQPQHF | TGTGCCAGCAGCCATTACAGGGTAGGGATCAATCAGCCCCAGCATTTT
. | TRBJ1-2 | TRBV27 | . | CASSPQGKISDGYTF | TGTGCCAGCAGTCCTCAGGGGAAGATTTCTGATGGCTACACCTTC
few | TRBJ2-5 | TRBV3-1/TRBV3-2 | TRBD1 | CASKMRTGEETQYF | TGTGCCAGCAAAATGCGGACAGGAGAGGAGACCCAGTACTTC
once | TRBJ2-1 | TRBV2 | TRBD2 | CASSDVAGGPSSYNEQFF | TGTGCCAGCAGTGATGTAGCGGGAGGCCCGAGCTCCTACAATGAGCAGTTCTTC
. | TRBJ2-7 | TRBV28 | . | CASSLISGDYEQYF | TGTGCCAGCAGTTTAATTTCGGGTGACTACGAGCAGTACTTC
. | TRBJ2-1 | TRBV7-2 | . | CASRYRVTPGEQFF | TGTGCCAGCAGGTACAGGGTTACACCGGGGGAGCAGTTCTTC
. | TRBJ1-1 | TRBV5-1 | . | CASSLERTPYTEAFF | TGCGCCAGCAGCTTGGAGCGGACACCTTACACTGAAGCTTTCTTT
. | TRBJ2-3 | TRBV4-2 | TRBD2 | CASRSGGSFTDTQYF | TGTGCCAGCAGAAGCGGCGGGAGCTTCACAGATACGCAGTATTTT
. | TRBJ1-5 | TRBV6-2/TRBV6-3 | TRBD1 | CASSFEGGDRQPQHF | TGTGCCAGCAGTTTTGAAGGGGGCGACCGCCAGCCCCAGCATTTT
. | TRBJ2-5 | TRBV7-9 | TRBD1 | CASSSQGTGGRQETQYF | TGTGCCAGCAGCTCTCAAGGGACAGGAGGGCGCCAAGAGACCCAGTACTTC
. | TRBJ2-6 | TRBV7-2 | . | CASSLGRPGANVLTF | TGTGCCAGCAGCCTTGGGAGGCCCGGGGCCAACGTCCTGACTTTC
once | TRBJ1-1 | TRBV28 | TRBD1 | CASSLGTGNTEAFF | TGTGCCAGCAGTTTGGGGACAGGGAACACTGAAGCTTTCTTT